This T cell receptor (beta chain) was sequenced during a study of response to subunit inactivated influenza vaccine (dated by TCRdb to about 2018). With respect to the entire study: Deep quantitative profiling of the T cell receptor repertoire was used in the study to follow responses to a trivalent subunit inactivated influenza vaccine. The study at large found these results: The authors suggested that each seasonal influenza vaccination may recruit only a limited number of new T cells.

Note on this clonotype: What antigen it recognizes has not been identified. No base quality values were provided; no much bigger clone lies one nucleotide off.

CDR1 and CDR2, per the germline V gene, are MGHRA and YSYEKL. From the cysteine up to the phenylalanine, the CDR3 has a length of 14 residues. The entry retains the CDR3 DNA only, 42 bases that are in frame from base 1. The V and J ends are trimmed by 2 bases and 4 bases, leaving 11 bases between them. Library preparation employed RT-PCR. Sequencing took place on an Illumina HiSeq 2500. Through fastp at Q25 and MiXCR, TCRdb rebuilt clones from the public reads, retaining in-frame beta chains. A single entry per CDR3 protein holds the most common genes and DNA from its merged rows. Counted in this sample were roughly 500,000 distinct CDR3 sequences; about 15% of them appeared once. The ten most abundant clones make up approximately 3% of the sample.

The origin of this receptor is a man between 50 and 75 years old who received an inactivated influenza vaccine. Donor details come from another sample of the same person, matched by shared clones. The material sequenced was CD4+ T cells sorted from PBMCs, taken around 25 months after vaccination. The chain is made from TRBV4-1 and TRBJ1-2, with the D gene not confidently named. This receptor has the CDR3 CASSQSGIPYGYTF. The bases are TGCGCCAGCAGCCAATCCGGCATCCCCTATGGCTACACCTTC.